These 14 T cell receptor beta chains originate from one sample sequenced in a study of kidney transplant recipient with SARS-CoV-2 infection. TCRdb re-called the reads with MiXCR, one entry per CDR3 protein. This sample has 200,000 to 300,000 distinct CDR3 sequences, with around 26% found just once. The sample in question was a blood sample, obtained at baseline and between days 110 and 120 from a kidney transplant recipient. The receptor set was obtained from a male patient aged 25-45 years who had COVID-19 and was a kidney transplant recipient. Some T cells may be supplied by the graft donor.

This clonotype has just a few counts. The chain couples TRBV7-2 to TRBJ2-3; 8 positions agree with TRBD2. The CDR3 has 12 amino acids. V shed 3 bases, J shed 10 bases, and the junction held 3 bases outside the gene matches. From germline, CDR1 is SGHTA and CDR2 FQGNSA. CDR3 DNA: TGTGCCAGCAGCTTTAGCGGGAAGCCGCAGTATTTT. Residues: CASSFSGKPQYF.

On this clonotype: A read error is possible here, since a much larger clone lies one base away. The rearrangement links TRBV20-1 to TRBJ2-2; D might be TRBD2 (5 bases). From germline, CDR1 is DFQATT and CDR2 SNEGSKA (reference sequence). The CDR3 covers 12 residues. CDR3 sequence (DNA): TGCAGTGTTGAGACACGAACCGGGGAGCTGTCTTTT. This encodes CSVETRTGELSF.

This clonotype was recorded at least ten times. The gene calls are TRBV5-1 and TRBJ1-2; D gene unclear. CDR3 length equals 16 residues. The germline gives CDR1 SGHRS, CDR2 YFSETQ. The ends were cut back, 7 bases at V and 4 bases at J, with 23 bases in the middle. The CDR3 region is CASLATSVRKTYGYTF. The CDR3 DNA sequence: TGCGCCAGCCTTGCAACATCGGTTCGAAAGACCTATGGCTACACCTTC.

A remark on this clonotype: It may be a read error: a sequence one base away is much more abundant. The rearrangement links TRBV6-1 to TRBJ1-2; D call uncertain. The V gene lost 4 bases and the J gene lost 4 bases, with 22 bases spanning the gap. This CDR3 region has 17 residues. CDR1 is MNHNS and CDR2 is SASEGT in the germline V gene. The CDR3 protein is CASSVDVECRRTYGYTF. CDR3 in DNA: TGTGCCAGCAGTGTCGACGTGGAATGTAGAAGGACCTATGGCTACACCTTC.

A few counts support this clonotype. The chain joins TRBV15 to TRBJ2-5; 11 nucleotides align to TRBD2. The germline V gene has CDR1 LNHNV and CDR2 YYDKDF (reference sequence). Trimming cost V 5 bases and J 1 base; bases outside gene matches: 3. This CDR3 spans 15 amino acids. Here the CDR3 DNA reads TGTGCCACCAGCTATGGGACTAGCGGCCAAGAGACCCAGTACTTC. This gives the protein CATSYGTSGQETQYF.

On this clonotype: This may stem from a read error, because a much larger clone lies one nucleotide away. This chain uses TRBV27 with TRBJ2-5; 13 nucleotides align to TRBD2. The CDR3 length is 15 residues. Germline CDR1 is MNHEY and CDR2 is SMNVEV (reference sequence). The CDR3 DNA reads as TGTGCCAGTCAGACTAGCGGGAGGTACCAAGGGACCCAGTACTTC. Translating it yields CASQTSGRYQGTQYF.

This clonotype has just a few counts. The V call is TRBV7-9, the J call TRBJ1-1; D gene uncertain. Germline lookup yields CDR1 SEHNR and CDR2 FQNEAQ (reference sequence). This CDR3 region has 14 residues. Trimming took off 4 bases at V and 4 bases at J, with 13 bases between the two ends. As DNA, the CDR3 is TGTGCCAGCAGCTCGGAGGGTGTGGGCACTGAAGCTTTCTTT. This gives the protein CASSSEGVGTEAFF. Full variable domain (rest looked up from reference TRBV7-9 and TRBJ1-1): DTGVSQNPRHKITKRGQNVTFRCDPISEHNRLYWYRQTLGQGPEFLTYFQNEAQLEKSRLLSDRFSAERPKGSFSTLEIQRTEQGDSAMYLCASSSEGVGTEAFFGQGTRLTVV.

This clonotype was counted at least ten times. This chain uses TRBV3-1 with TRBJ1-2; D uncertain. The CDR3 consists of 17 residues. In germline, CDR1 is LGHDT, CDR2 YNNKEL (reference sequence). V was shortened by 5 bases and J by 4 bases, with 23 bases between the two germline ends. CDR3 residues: CASSASNTLRKTYGYTF. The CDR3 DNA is TGTGCCAGCAGCGCTTCAAACACCCTTCGAAAGACCTATGGCTACACCTTC.

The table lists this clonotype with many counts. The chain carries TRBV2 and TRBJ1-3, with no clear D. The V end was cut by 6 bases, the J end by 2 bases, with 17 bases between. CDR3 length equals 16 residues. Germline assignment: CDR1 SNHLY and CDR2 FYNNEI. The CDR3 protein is CASRERSPLTGNTIYF. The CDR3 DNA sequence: TGTGCCAGCAGGGAACGGAGCCCCCTTACTGGAAACACCATATATTTT.

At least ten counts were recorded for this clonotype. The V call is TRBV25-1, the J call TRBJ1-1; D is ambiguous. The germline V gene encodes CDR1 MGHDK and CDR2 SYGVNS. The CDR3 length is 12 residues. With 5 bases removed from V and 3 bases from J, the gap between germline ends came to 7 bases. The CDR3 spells CASSRIDTEAFF. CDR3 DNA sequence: TGTGCCAGCAGTAGGATCGACACTGAAGCTTTCTTT.

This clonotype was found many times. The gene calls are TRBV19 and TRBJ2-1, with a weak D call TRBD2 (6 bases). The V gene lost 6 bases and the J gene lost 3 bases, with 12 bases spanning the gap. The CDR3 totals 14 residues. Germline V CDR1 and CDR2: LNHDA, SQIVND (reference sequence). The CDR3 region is CASSWGGSYNEQFF. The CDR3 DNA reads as TGTGCCAGTAGCTGGGGAGGCAGCTACAATGAGCAGTTCTTC. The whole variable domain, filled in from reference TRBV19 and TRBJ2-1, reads DGGITQSPKYLFRKEGQNVTLSCEQNLNHDAMYWYRQDPGQGLRLIYYSQIVNDFQKGDIAEGYSVSREKKESFPLTVTSAQKNPTAFYLCASSWGGSYNEQFFGPGTRLTVL.

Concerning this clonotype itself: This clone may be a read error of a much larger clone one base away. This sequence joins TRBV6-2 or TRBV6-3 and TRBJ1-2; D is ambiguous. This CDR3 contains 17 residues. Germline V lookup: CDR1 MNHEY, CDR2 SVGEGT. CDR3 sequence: CASSVSHCIGKTYGCTF. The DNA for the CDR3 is TGTGCCAGCAGTGTCTCCCACTGCATCGGAAAGACCTATGGCTGCACCTTC.

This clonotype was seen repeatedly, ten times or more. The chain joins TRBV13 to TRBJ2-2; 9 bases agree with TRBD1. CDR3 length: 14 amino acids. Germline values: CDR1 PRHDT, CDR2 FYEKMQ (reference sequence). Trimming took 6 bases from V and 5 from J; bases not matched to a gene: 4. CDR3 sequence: CASRGTGQTGELFF. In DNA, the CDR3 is TGTGCCAGCAGGGGGACAGGGCAAACCGGGGAGCTGTTTTTT.

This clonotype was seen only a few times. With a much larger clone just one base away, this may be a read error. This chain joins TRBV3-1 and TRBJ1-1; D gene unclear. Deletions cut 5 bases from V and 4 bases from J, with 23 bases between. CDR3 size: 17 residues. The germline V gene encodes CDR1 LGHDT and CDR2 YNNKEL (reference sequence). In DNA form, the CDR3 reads TGTGCCAGCAGCGTATGGCTTCCCATTTCAATTCGCACTGAAGCTTTCTTT. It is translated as CASSVWLPISIRTEAFF.